This T cell receptor (beta chain) was sequenced during a study of T cell responses to AZD1222 COVID-19 vaccine. Looked up from germline, CDR1 is SEHNR and CDR2 is FQNEAQ (reference sequence). The CDR3 contains 14 residues. Between the trimmed V and J ends, which lost 1 base and 4 bases, there was a span of 10 bases. Repertoires were generated with immunoSEQ multiplex PCR, while TCRdb's copy carries only in-frame clones and drops some. The top ten hold around 2.5% of the sample, which has about 110,000 clones, about nine tenths seen once. The sample here was peripheral blood, taken 28 days after the second AZD1222 dose. J is TRBJ1-2 and V is TRBV7-9; D is undetermined. The receptor was derived from an adult who received the AZD1222 COVID-19 vaccine. CDR3 nucleotides: TGTGCCAGCAGCTTAGGAACAGCGCTCTATGGCTACACCTTC. Its protein is CASSLGTALYGYTF. Drawing the rest from reference TRBV7-9 and TRBJ1-2, the complete variable domain is DTGVSQNPRHKITKRGQNVTFRCDPISEHNRLYWYRQTLGQGPEFLTYFQNEAQLEKSRLLSDRFSAERPKGSFSTLEIQRTEQGDSAMYLCASSLGTALYGYTFGSGTRLTVV.